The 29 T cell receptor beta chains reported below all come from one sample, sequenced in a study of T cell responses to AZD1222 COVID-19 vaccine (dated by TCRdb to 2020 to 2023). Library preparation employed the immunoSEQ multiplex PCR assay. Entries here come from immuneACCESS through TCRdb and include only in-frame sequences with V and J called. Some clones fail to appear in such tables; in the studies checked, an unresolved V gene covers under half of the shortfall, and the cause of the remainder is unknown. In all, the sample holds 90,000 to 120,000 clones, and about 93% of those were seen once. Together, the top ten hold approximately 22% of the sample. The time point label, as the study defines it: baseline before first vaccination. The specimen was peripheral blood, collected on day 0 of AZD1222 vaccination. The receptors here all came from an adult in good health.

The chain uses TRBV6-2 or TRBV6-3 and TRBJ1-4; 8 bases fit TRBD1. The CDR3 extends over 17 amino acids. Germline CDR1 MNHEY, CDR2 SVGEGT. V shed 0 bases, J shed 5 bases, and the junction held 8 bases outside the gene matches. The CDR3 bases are TGTGCCAGCAGTTACTCGAGGCACAGGGGGTCGAATGAAAAACTGTTTTTT. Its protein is CASSYSRHRGSNEKLFF.

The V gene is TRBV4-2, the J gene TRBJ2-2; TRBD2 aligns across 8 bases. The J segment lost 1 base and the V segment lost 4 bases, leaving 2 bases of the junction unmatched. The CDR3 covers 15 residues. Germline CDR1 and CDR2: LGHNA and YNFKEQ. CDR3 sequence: CASSPAGENTGELFF. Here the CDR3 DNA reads TGTGCCAGCAGCCCAGCGGGGGAGAACACCGGGGAGCTGTTTTTT.

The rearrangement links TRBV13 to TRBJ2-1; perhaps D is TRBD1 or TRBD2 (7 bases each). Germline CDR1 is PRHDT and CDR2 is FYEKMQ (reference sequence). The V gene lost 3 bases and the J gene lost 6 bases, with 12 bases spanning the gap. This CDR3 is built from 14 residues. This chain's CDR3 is CASSLAGGGNEQFF. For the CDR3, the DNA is TGTGCCAGCAGCTTGGCAGGGGGGGGCAATGAGCAGTTCTTC.

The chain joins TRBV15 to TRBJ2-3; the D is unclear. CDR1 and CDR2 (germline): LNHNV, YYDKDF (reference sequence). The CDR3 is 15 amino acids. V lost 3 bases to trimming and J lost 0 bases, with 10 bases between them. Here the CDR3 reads CATSRAPASTDTQYF. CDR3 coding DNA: TGTGCCACCAGCAGGGCCCCTGCAAGCACAGATACGCAGTATTTT.

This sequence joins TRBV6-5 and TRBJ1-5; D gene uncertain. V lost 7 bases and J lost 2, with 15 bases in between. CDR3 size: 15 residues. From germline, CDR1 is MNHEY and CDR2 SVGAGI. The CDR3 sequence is CASKSGLYGNQPQHF. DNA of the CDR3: TGTGCCAGCAAATCTGGACTTTACGGCAATCAGCCCCAGCATTTT.

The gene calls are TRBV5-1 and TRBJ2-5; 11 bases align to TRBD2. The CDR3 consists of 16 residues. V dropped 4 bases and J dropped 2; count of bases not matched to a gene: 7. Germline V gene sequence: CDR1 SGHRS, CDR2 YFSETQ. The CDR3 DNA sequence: TGCGCCAGCAGCCTCCAGCTAGCGGGGGGACAAGAGACCCAGTACTTC. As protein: CASSLQLAGGQETQYF.

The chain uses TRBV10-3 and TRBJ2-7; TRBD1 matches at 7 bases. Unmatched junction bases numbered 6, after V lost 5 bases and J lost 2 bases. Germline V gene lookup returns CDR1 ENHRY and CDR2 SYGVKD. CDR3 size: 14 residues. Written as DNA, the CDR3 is TGTGCCATCAGTCCTGGACAGGAGACCTACGAGCAGTACTTC. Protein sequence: CAISPGQETYEQYF.

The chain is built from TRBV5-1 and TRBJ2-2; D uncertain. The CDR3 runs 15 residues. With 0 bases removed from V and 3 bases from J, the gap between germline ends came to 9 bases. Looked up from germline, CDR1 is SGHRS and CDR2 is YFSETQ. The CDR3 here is CASSLDGIDTGELFF. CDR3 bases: TGCGCCAGCAGCTTGGACGGAATTGACACCGGGGAGCTGTTTTTT.

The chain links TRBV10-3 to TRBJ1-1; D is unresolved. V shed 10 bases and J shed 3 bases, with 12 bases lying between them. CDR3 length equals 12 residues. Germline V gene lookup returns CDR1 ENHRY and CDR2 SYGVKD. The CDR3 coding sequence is TGTGCCACCCGATACCGGGACACTGAAGCTTTCTTT. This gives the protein CATRYRDTEAFF.

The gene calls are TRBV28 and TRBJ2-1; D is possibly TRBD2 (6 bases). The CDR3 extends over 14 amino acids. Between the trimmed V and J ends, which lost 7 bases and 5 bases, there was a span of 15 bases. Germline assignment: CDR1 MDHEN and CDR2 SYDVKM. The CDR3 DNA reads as TGTGCCAGCACCTCCGGAGGGTTTCACAATGAGCAGTTCTTC. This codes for CASTSGGFHNEQFF.

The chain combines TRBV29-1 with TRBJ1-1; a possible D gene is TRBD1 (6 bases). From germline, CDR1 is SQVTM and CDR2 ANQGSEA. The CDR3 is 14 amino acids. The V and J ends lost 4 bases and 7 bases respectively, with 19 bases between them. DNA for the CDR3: TGCAGCGTTGGAGGGGGGGGCATCAGCTTTGAAGCTTTCTTT. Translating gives CSVGGGGISFEAFF. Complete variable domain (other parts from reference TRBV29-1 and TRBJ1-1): SAVISQKPSRDICQRGTSLTIQCQVDSQVTMMFWYRQQPGQSLTLIATANQGSEATYESGFVIDKFPISRPNLTFSTLTVSNMSPEDSSIYLCSVGGGGISFEAFFGQGTRLTVV.

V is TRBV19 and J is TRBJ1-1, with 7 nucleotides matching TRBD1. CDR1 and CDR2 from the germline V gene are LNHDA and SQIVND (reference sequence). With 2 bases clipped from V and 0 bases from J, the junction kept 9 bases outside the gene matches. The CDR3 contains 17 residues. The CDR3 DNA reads TGTGCCAGTAGTATAACAAACAGGGGCTTTGTGAACACTGAAGCTTTCTTT. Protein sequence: CASSITNRGFVNTEAFF.

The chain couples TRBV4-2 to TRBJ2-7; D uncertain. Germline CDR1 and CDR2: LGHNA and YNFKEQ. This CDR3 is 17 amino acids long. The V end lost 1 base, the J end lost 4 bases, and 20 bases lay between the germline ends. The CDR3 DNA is TGTGCCAGCAGCCAAGGCCTAAGCCGCGACCGAGCTTACGAGCAGTACTTC. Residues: CASSQGLSRDRAYEQYF.

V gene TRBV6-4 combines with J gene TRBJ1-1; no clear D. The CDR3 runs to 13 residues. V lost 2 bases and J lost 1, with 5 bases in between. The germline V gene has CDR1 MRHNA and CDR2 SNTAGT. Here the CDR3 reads CASSDRENTEAFF. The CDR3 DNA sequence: TGTGCCAGCAGTGACAGGGAGAACACTGAAGCTTTCTTT.

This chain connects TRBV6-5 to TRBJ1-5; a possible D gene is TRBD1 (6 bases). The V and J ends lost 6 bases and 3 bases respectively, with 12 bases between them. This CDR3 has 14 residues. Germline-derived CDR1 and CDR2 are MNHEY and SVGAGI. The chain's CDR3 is CASSDQGYNQPQHF. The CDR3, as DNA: TGTGCCAGCAGCGACCAGGGGTACAATCAGCCCCAGCATTTT.

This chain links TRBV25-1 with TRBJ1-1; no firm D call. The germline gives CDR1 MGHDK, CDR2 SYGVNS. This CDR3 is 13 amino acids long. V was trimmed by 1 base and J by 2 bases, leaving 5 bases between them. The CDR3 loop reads CASSELDNTEAFF. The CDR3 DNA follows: TGTGCCAGCAGTGAATTGGATAACACTGAAGCTTTCTTT.

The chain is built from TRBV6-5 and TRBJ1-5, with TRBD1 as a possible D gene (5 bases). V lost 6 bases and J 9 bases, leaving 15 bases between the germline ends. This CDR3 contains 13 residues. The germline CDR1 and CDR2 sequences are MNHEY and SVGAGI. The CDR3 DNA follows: TGTGCCAGCAGCAGGGACCCAGGGCGGCCCCAGCATTTT. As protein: CASSRDPGRPQHF.

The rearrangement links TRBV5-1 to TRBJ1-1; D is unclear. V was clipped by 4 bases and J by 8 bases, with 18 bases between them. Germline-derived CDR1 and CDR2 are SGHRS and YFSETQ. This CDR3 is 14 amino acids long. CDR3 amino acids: CASSPASRGPEAFF. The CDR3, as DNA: TGCGCCAGCAGCCCCGCGAGTAGAGGTCCCGAAGCTTTCTTT.

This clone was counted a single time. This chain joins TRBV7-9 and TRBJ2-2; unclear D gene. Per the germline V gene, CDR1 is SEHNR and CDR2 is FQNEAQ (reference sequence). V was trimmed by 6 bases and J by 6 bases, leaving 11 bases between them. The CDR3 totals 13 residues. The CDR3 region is CASSRSEAGELFF. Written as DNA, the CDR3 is TGTGCCAGCAGTCGGAGCGAGGCCGGGGAGCTGTTTTTT.

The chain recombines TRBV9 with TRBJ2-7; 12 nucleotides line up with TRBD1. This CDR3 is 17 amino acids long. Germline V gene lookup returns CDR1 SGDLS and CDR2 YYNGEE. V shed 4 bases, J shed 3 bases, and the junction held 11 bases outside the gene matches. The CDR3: CASSLGPGQGAGYEQYF. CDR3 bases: TGTGCCAGCAGCTTAGGGCCGGGACAGGGGGCTGGCTACGAGCAGTACTTC.

As DNA, the CDR3 is TGTGCCAGCCGTACTACGGGGGACCCTGGAAACACCATATATTTT. Translating it yields CASRTTGDPGNTIYF. The chain uses TRBV6-5 and TRBJ1-3; possible D gene TRBD1, 5 bases. Germline CDR1 is MNHEY and CDR2 is SVGAGI. This CDR3 has 15 amino acids. V was shortened by 8 bases and J by 2 bases, with 16 bases between the two germline ends.

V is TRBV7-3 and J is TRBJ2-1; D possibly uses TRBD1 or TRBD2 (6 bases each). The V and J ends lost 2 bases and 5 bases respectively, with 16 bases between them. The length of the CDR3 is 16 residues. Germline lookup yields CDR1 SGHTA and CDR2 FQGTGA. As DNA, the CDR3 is TGTGCCAGCAGCTTATCGCCGGGGGCCCTCAACAATGAGCAGTTCTTC. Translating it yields CASSLSPGALNNEQFF. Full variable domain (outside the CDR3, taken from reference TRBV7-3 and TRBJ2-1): GAGVSQTPSNKVTEKGKYVELRCDPISGHTALYWYRQSLGQGPEFLIYFQGTGAADDSGLPNDRFFAVRPEGSVSTLKIQRTERGDSAVYLCASSLSPGALNNEQFFGPGTRLTVL.

The CDR3 loop reads CAWRTGGNSPLHF. CDR3 sequence (DNA): TGTGCCTGGAGGACAGGGGGTAATTCACCCCTCCACTTT. V usage is TRBV30 and J usage is TRBJ1-6; TRBD1 matches 9 bases. The CDR3 contains 13 residues. Trimming removed 3 bases from V and 6 bases from J; junction bases left unmatched: 0. CDR1 is GTSNPN and CDR2 is SVGIG in the germline V gene (reference sequence).

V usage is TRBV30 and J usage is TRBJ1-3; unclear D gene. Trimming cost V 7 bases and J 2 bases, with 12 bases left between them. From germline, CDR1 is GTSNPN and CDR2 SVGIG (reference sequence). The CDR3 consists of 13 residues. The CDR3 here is CASFRRAGNTIYF. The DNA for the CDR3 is TGTGCCTCCTTCAGGAGGGCTGGAAACACCATATATTTT. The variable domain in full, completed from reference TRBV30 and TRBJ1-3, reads SQTIHQWPATLVQPVGSPLSLECTVEGTSNPNLYWYRQAAGRGLQLLFYSVGIGQISSEVPQNLSASRPQDRQFILSSKKLLLSDSGFYLCASFRRAGNTIYFGEGSWLTVV.

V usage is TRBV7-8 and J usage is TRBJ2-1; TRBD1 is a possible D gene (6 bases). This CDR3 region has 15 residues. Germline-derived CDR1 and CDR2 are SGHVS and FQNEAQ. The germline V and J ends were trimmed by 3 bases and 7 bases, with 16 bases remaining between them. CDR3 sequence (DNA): TGTGCCAGCAGCTTTAACAGGGACAAGGATAATGAGCAGTTCTTC. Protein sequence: CASSFNRDKDNEQFF.

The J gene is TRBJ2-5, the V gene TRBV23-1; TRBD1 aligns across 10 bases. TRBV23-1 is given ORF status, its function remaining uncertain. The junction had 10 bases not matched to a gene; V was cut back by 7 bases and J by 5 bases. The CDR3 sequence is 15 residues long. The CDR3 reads CASTRDRGARETQYF. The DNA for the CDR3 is TGCGCCAGCACCCGGGACAGGGGAGCCCGGGAGACCCAGTACTTC.

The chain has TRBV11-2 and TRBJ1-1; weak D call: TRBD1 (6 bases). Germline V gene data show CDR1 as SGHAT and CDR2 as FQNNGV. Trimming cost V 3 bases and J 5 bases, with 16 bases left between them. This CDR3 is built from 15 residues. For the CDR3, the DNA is TGTGCCAGCAGCTTCGCCTCGGGGGCAGGTACTGAAGCTTTCTTT. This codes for CASSFASGAGTEAFF.

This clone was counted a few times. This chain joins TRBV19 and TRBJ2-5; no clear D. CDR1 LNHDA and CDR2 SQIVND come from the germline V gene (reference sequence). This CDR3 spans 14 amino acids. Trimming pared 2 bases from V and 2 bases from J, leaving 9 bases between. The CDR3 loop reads CASSITTVQETQYF. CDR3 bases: TGTGCCAGTAGTATAACCACAGTTCAAGAGACCCAGTACTTC.

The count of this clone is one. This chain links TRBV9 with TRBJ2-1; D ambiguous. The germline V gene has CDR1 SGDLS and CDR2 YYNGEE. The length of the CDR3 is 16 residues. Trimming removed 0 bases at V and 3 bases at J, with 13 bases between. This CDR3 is CASSVDPRPDYNEQFF. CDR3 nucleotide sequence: TGTGCCAGCAGCGTAGATCCGCGGCCAGACTACAATGAGCAGTTCTTC.